This TCR beta chain was recorded in a study of cytotoxic CD8 clonotypes in ibrutinib-treated CLL. Clones were sequenced by immunoSEQ multiplex PCR, and TCRdb holds only the in-frame ones, with some missing. The sample lists 130,000 or so clones; 70% to 80% were seen once. V was clipped by 0 bases and J by 5 bases, with 7 bases between them. This CDR3 comprises 13 residues. Per the germline V gene, CDR1 is SGHVS and CDR2 is FQNEAQ. This chain uses TRBV7-8 with TRBJ1-2; D unclear. This specimen was PBMCs, taken after 12 months of ibrutinib treatment. This receptor was taken from a human donor with chronic lymphocytic leukemia. The CDR3 region has the DNA TGTGCCAGCAGCTTAGCTGGGAGGTATGGCTACACCTTC. Encoded protein: CASSLAGRYGYTF.